There are many counts of the clone carrying this T cell receptor (beta chain). CDR3 length equals 17 residues. Germline assignment: CDR1 SQVTM and CDR2 ANQGSEA. The trim removed 6 bases at V and 0 bases at J, leaving 8 bases unmatched. This sample is drawn from a study of beta chain features in type 1 diabetes. Expressed TCRB transcripts were sequenced, since all the RNA that had been isolated was reverse transcribed. Measured with immunoSEQ multiplex PCR; TCRdb has only the in-frame clones, and not every one. The sample lists about 150,000 clones; around 8% were seen once. This sequence originates from a man in his late teens or twenties in good health. The sequenced sample was central memory CD4+ T cells from blood. The V and J genes are TRBV29-1 and TRBJ2-1, with 13 bases aligning to TRBD2. The CDR3 DNA is TGCAGCGTCGCCCGAGGGACTAGCGGGAACTCCTACAATGAGCAGTTCTTC. Its translation: CSVARGTSGNSYNEQFF.